The 18 T cell receptor beta chains below were found in one sample sequenced in a study of shared clonotypes between healthy human individuals. The data were produced by immunoSEQ multiplex PCR, yet TCRdb's version contains in-frame clones alone and is incomplete. The sample holds about 120,000 clones; around 68% are singletons and the top ten take roughly a quarter. The sequenced sample was memory CD8+ T cells sorted from blood. As to subset: CD45RO+ cells pooled with CCR7-negative TemRA cells. These receptors all stem from a woman in her twenties or thirties in good health.

The CDR3 sequence: CASNRDNEQFF. CDR3 nucleotide sequence: TGTGCCAGCAACAGGGACAATGAGCAGTTCTTC. This chain joins TRBV27 and TRBJ2-1; the D gene is possibly TRBD1 (6 bases). CDR1 is MNHEY, CDR2 SMNVEV, per germline (reference sequence). Deletions cut 7 bases from V and 5 bases from J, with 6 bases between. The CDR3 covers 11 residues.

The chain combines TRBV6-6 with TRBJ1-4; D may be TRBD1 (6 bases). V shed 8 bases and J shed 5 bases, with 12 bases lying between them. CDR1 MNHNY and CDR2 SVGAGI come from the germline V gene (reference sequence). This CDR3 comprises 13 residues. In nucleotides, the CDR3 is TGTGCCAGCCGGGACAACTTGAATGAAAAACTGTTTTTT. Translated: CASRDNLNEKLFF.

This clone has at least ten counts. The J gene is TRBJ1-1, the V gene TRBV25-1; D gene unclear. V gave up 3 bases and J gave up 6 bases, with 11 bases separating them. From germline, CDR1 is MGHDK and CDR2 SYGVNS. This CDR3 has 13 residues. CDR3 amino acids: CASSDLYGPEAFF. For the CDR3, the DNA is TGTGCCAGCAGTGACCTCTACGGGCCTGAAGCTTTCTTT.

This clone was counted many times. This chain joins TRBV25-1 and TRBJ2-1; 7 bases line up with TRBD2. V dropped 7 bases and J dropped 7; count of bases not matched to a gene: 13. This CDR3 contains 15 residues. CDR1 is MGHDK and CDR2 is SYGVNS in the germline V gene. This CDR3 is CASTPRETGYNEQFF. CDR3 DNA: TGTGCCAGCACCCCGCGGGAGACGGGCTATAATGAGCAGTTCTTC.

Concerning this clone: A far larger clone is just one base off, so this is likely a read error. V gene TRBV2 combines with J gene TRBJ2-2; D unresolved. The ends were cut back, 2 bases at V and 1 base at J, with 2 bases in the middle. This CDR3 region has 13 residues. The V gene's germline CDR1 is SNHLY and CDR2 FYNNEI. CDR3 nucleotides: TGTGCCAGCAGTGAACAGAACACCGGGGAGCTGTTTTTT. Amino acid sequence: CASSEQNTGELFF.

This chain joins TRBV11-2 and TRBJ2-7, with D perhaps matching TRBD2 (6 bases). Trimming removed 5 bases from V and 2 bases from J, with 22 bases in between. The CDR3 length is 17 residues. Germline CDR1 and CDR2: SGHAT and FQNNGV. The CDR3 DNA reads TGTGCCAGCAGCCTCGGAGGGGCTAGCGTACGAACCTACGAGCAGTACTTC. As protein: CASSLGGASVRTYEQYF.

This clone was picked up a small number of times. The rearrangement uses TRBV27 and TRBJ2-4, with 10 positions matching TRBD1. From germline, CDR1 is MNHEY and CDR2 SMNVEV (reference sequence). This CDR3 is built from 14 residues. The junction had 3 bases not matched to a gene; V was cut back by 3 bases and J by 7 bases. The CDR3 reads CASSFLGQGNIQYF. In DNA form, the CDR3 reads TGTGCCAGCAGTTTCCTGGGACAGGGGAACATTCAGTACTTC.

The chain combines TRBV6-1 with TRBJ2-7; weak D call: TRBD2 (5 bases). V shed 2 bases and J shed 2 bases, with 10 bases lying between them. CDR3 length: 14 amino acids. CDR1 MNHNS and CDR2 SASEGT come from the germline V gene. The chain's CDR3 is CASSETGVPYEQYF. CDR3 nucleotides: TGTGCCAGCAGTGAAACCGGGGTCCCCTACGAGCAGTACTTC.

This clone was seen at least ten times. This chain links TRBV15 with TRBJ2-7, with D unresolved. Germline CDR1 is LNHNV and CDR2 is YYDKDF (reference sequence). The CDR3 runs to 15 residues. V was clipped by 5 bases and J by 0 bases, with 14 bases between them. This CDR3 is CATSAGGSGSYEQYF. In DNA form, the CDR3 reads TGTGCCACCAGCGCTGGCGGTTCAGGCTCCTACGAGCAGTACTTC. Complete variable domain (other parts from reference TRBV15 and TRBJ2-7): DAMVIQNPRYQVTQFGKPVTLSCSQTLNHNVMYWYQQKSSQAPKLLFHYYDKDFNNEADTPDNFQSRRPNTSFCFLDIRSPGLGDTAMYLCATSAGGSGSYEQYFGPGTRLTVT.

This chain links TRBV7-2 with TRBJ2-7; D remains unclear. This CDR3 has 12 residues. Trimming left V 1 base short and J 6 bases short, with 7 bases between. Germline CDR1 reads SGHTA; CDR2 reads FQGNSA. The CDR3 DNA reads as TGTGCCAGCAGCTTAGGGCTCCCCGAGCAGTACTTC. Its translation is CASSLGLPEQYF.

This clone was seen a single time. V gene TRBV19 combines with J gene TRBJ2-7; tentatively, D is TRBD2 (5 bases). The CDR3 is 13 residues long. With 5 bases removed from V and 0 bases from J, the gap between germline ends came to 8 bases. Germline loops: CDR1 LNHDA, CDR2 SQIVND (reference sequence). The CDR3 here is CASSWTVSYEQYF. Here the CDR3 DNA reads TGTGCCAGTAGTTGGACTGTCTCCTACGAGCAGTACTTC.

In its sample, this clone was seen a few times. The genes are TRBV27 and TRBJ2-3; D possibly corresponds to TRBD1 (5 bases). Germline values: CDR1 MNHEY, CDR2 SMNVEV (reference sequence). V gave up 5 bases and J gave up 3 bases, with 15 bases separating them. CDR3 length equals 15 residues. CDR3 loop: CASSVGASLTDTQYF. CDR3 in DNA: TGTGCCAGCAGTGTAGGGGCTAGTTTGACAGATACGCAGTATTTT.

The chain uses TRBV15 and TRBJ2-5, with D possibly being TRBD1 or TRBD2 (5 bases each). CDR1 LNHNV and CDR2 YYDKDF come from the germline V gene (reference sequence). The CDR3 sequence is 16 residues long. V was pared by 1 base and J by 2 bases, with 14 bases between. The CDR3 DNA reads as TGTGCCACCAGCAGAGGGCGAGAAGGGACGCAAGAGACCCAGTACTTC. Its protein is CATSRGREGTQETQYF.

This chain uses TRBV10-3 with TRBJ2-7; D remains unclear. The V end was cut by 7 bases, the J end by 7 bases, with 20 bases between. Germline V gives CDR1 ENHRY, CDR2 SYGVKD. The CDR3 totals 14 residues. The CDR3 coding sequence is TGTGCCATCACCCAATCCGGTCGGTTAGGAGAGCAGTACTTC. Its protein is CAITQSGRLGEQYF.

The chain is built from TRBV11-2 and TRBJ2-1; TRBD2 matches 13 bases. This CDR3 contains 15 residues. The trim removed 4 bases at V and 4 bases at J, leaving 1 base unmatched. Germline CDR1 SGHAT, CDR2 FQNNGV. The CDR3 nucleotides read TGTGCCAGCAGCTCACTAGCGGGAGGGTACAATGAGCAGTTCTTC. It specifies CASSSLAGGYNEQFF.

V is TRBV7-6 and J is TRBJ1-1; D remains ambiguous. The CDR3 consists of 14 residues. Germline V gene lookup returns CDR1 SGHVS and CDR2 FNYEAQ. V dropped 5 bases and J dropped 1 base, with 11 bases sitting between them. CDR3 in DNA: TGTGCCAGCAGCCCCGATATGGGGAACACTGAAGCTTTCTTT. The encoded protein is CASSPDMGNTEAFF.

The V call is TRBV4-1, the J call TRBJ1-5, with 8 bases that match TRBD1. The CDR3 loop spans 18 amino acids. Germline V gene data show CDR1 as MGHRA and CDR2 as YSYEKL. Losses at the gene ends were 2 bases for V and 4 bases for J; bases not matched to a gene: 13. CDR3 bases: TGCGCCAGCAGCCAACAGGGAAAGCGGGACAGGCAAAATCAGCCCCAGCATTTT. Residues: CASSQQGKRDRQNQPQHF.

The chain combines TRBV5-1 with TRBJ2-7, with D tentatively TRBD1 (5 bases). There are 13 residues in the CDR3. The V and J ends lost 3 bases and 4 bases respectively, with 11 bases between them. The germline gives CDR1 SGHRS, CDR2 YFSETQ. The chain's CDR3 is CASSYRRGYEQYF. Written as DNA, the CDR3 is TGCGCCAGCAGCTACCGAAGGGGATACGAGCAGTACTTC.